Following are 20 T cell receptor beta chains from one sample sequenced in a study of blood T cell repertoires in COVID-19. Profiling relied on immunoSEQ multiplex PCR, and the TCRdb table lists in-frame clones only, not all of them. Altogether about 44,000 clones are present, 80% to 90% being singletons, with the ten largest covering 4.5% to 5%. Sequenced sample: peripheral blood. The receptors originated from a human donor in a cohort sampled during active COVID-19.

This clone was detected once. V usage is TRBV10-3 and J usage is TRBJ2-7; 7 nucleotides align to TRBD2. After removal of 5 bases from V and 4 bases from J, the junction contained 8 bases not matched to a gene. The CDR3 is 14 residues long. Germline lookup yields CDR1 ENHRY and CDR2 SYGVKD. CDR3: CAISPQKGGYEQYF. For the CDR3, the DNA is TGTGCCATCAGTCCCCAGAAGGGAGGGTACGAGCAGTACTTC.

The chain is built from TRBV29-1 and TRBJ2-6; 7 bases map to TRBD1. V lost 6 bases, J lost 4 bases, and 6 bases stayed unmatched. CDR1 is SQVTM, CDR2 ANQGSEA, per germline. There are 14 residues in the CDR3. CDR3 coding DNA: TGCAGCGTCCTCAGGGGGTCCGGGGCCAACGTCCTGACTTTC. It codes for CSVLRGSGANVLTF.

The rearrangement uses TRBV5-1 and TRBJ2-3; D not resolved. Germline V gene data show CDR1 as SGHRS and CDR2 as YFSETQ. The V end was cut by 5 bases, the J end by 2 bases, with 9 bases between. This CDR3 is 13 amino acids long. The DNA for the CDR3 is TGCGCCAGCAGTCCCCTTGTCACAGATACGCAGTATTTT. Its protein is CASSPLVTDTQYF.

CDR3: CATSRGGLAGNEQFF. The CDR3 coding sequence is TGTGCCACCAGCAGAGGTGGGCTAGCGGGCAATGAGCAGTTCTTC. This chain connects TRBV15 to TRBJ2-1; TRBD2 agrees at 8 bases. V was pared by 1 base and J by 6 bases, with 5 bases of the junction left unmatched. Looked up from germline, CDR1 is LNHNV and CDR2 is YYDKDF (reference sequence). The CDR3 has 15 amino acids. The full variable domain, with the rest looked up from reference TRBV15 and TRBJ2-1, is DAMVIQNPRYQVTQFGKPVTLSCSQTLNHNVMYWYQQKSSQAPKLLFHYYDKDFNNEADTPDNFQSRRPNTSFCFLDIRSPGLGDTAMYLCATSRGGLAGNEQFFGPGTRLTVL.

V gene TRBV10-3 combines with J gene TRBJ2-3; 8 nucleotides line up with TRBD1. The CDR3 sequence is 15 residues long. V dropped 5 bases and J dropped 2; count of bases not matched to a gene: 6. Germline V gene sequence: CDR1 ENHRY, CDR2 SYGVKD. The CDR3 spells CAISPTTGVTDTQYF. CDR3 coding DNA: TGTGCCATCAGTCCAACGACAGGGGTCACAGATACGCAGTATTTT.

This chain connects TRBV28 to TRBJ1-4, with 7 bases aligning to TRBD1. This CDR3 region has 15 residues. The V segment lost 5 bases and the J segment 8 bases; nucleotides outside the gene matches: 11. Germline V gene data show CDR1 as MDHEN and CDR2 as SYDVKM. DNA for the CDR3: TGTGCCAGCAGTCCAGGGACAGATCATTCCGAAAAACTGTTTTTT. Its translation is CASSPGTDHSEKLFF. The variable domain in full, completed from reference TRBV28 and TRBJ1-4, reads DVKVTQSSRYLVKRTGEKVFLECVQDMDHENMFWYRQDPGLGLRLIYFSYDVKMKEKGDIPEGYSVSREKKERFSLILESASTNQTSMYLCASSPGTDHSEKLFFGSGTQLSVL.

The gene calls are TRBV6-4 and TRBJ2-5; D may be TRBD2 (6 bases). Trimming cost V 7 bases and J 5 bases, with 14 bases left between them. The CDR3 totals 13 residues. Germline CDR1 MRHNA, CDR2 SNTAGT. CDR3 DNA sequence: TGTGCCAGCACCGTCGGGGGTTGGGAGACCCAGTACTTC. Its protein product is CASTVGGWETQYF.

The chain couples TRBV28 to TRBJ1-4; 11 nucleotides agree with TRBD1. The CDR3 loop spans 15 amino acids. The junction had 9 bases not matched to a gene; V was cut back by 8 bases and J by 7 bases. Germline V CDR1 and CDR2: MDHEN, SYDVKM. The CDR3 loop is CASLSGGQGGEKLFF. For the CDR3, the DNA is TGTGCCAGCCTATCAGGGGGACAGGGGGGTGAAAAACTGTTTTTT.

The genes are TRBV5-4 and TRBJ2-3, with D possibly being TRBD2 (5 bases). Germline values: CDR1 SGHNT, CDR2 YYREEE (reference sequence). V lost 4 bases, J lost 0 bases, and 27 bases lay in between. CDR3 size: 20 residues. DNA for the CDR3: TGTGCCAGCAGCCGTAGAGCTAGCAATCTTCTCCAGGCGAGCACAGATACGCAGTATTTT. This codes for CASSRRASNLLQASTDTQYF.

J is TRBJ1-2 and V is TRBV6-5; TRBD1 might be the D (6 bases). V was shortened by 2 bases and J by 8 bases, with 15 bases between the two germline ends. CDR1 MNHEY and CDR2 SVGAGI come from the germline V gene. The CDR3 covers 14 residues. The CDR3 here is CASSYRGGRLGYTF. The DNA for the CDR3 is TGTGCCAGCAGTTACCGGGGGGGGCGATTAGGCTACACCTTC.

The J gene is TRBJ1-2, the V gene TRBV19; TRBD1 agrees at 7 bases. Germline assignment: CDR1 LNHDA and CDR2 SQIVND (reference sequence). V gave up 4 bases and J gave up 3 bases; unmatched junction bases: 11. There are 16 residues in the CDR3. CDR3 coding DNA: TGTGCCAGTAGTACCCTGACAGGGCGGGCCTACTATGGCTACACCTTC. Translation: CASSTLTGRAYYGYTF.

The CDR3 nucleotides are TGTGCCAGTACTCCCCCAGGACACTTGAACACTGAAGCTTTCTTT. Its protein is CASTPPGHLNTEAFF. The V and J genes are TRBV19 and TRBJ1-1; possible D gene TRBD1, 5 bases. The CDR3 contains 15 residues. Trimming stripped 7 bases from V and 0 bases from J, with 15 bases between. CDR1 and CDR2 from the germline V gene are LNHDA and SQIVND (reference sequence).

The gene calls are TRBV6-4 and TRBJ1-4; 7 bases line up with TRBD1. CDR1 is MRHNA and CDR2 is SNTAGT in the germline V gene. This CDR3 region has 13 residues. Unmatched junction bases numbered 3, after V lost 4 bases and J lost 7 bases. The CDR3 reads CASSVNRGEKLFF. DNA for the CDR3: TGTGCCAGCAGTGTTAACAGGGGTGAAAAACTGTTTTTT.

The J gene is TRBJ2-2, the V gene TRBV9; 8 nucleotides agree with TRBD2. Germline CDR1 reads SGDLS; CDR2 reads YYNGEE. V lost 2 bases and J lost 5; bases outside the gene matches: 8. CDR3 length: 16 amino acids. The CDR3 sequence: CASSVRAPGGTGELFF. CDR3 DNA: TGTGCCAGCAGCGTGCGGGCCCCGGGAGGGACCGGGGAGCTGTTTTTT.

V and J are TRBV6-2 or TRBV6-3 and TRBJ2-7; no clear D gene. The germline gives CDR1 MNHEY, CDR2 SVGEGT. The length of the CDR3 is 14 residues. V was trimmed by 3 bases and J by 0 bases, leaving 9 bases between them. CDR3 in amino acids: CASSYAHRSYEQYF. The CDR3 region has the DNA TGTGCCAGCAGTTATGCACATCGCTCCTACGAGCAGTACTTC.

The count of this clone is one. The chain has TRBV11-2 and TRBJ2-7; TRBD2 aligns across 10 bases. CDR3 size: 15 residues. The V segment lost 2 bases and the J segment 0 bases; nucleotides outside the gene matches: 1. Germline V gives CDR1 SGHAT, CDR2 FQNNGV. For the CDR3, the DNA is TGTGCCAGCAGCTTAACTAGCGGGGTCTCCTACGAGCAGTACTTC. As protein: CASSLTSGVSYEQYF.

This clone has only a few counts. J is TRBJ1-5 and V is TRBV2; tentatively, D is TRBD1 (6 bases). CDR3 length: 14 residues. Germline assignment: CDR1 SNHLY and CDR2 FYNNEI. The ends were cut back, 6 bases at V and 3 bases at J, with 12 bases in the middle. CDR3 protein: CASRLDRINQPQHF. CDR3 DNA: TGTGCCAGCAGACTGGACAGAATCAATCAGCCCCAGCATTTT. Full variable domain (rest looked up from reference TRBV2 and TRBJ1-5): EPEVTQTPSHQVTQMGQEVILRCVPISNHLYFYWYRQILGQKVEFLVSFYNNEISEKSEIFDDQFSVERPDGSNFTLKIRSTKLEDSAMYFCASRLDRINQPQHFGDGTRLSIL.

The V and J genes are TRBV9 and TRBJ2-7, with 7 bases aligning to TRBD1. CDR1 and CDR2 (germline): SGDLS, YYNGEE. Germline trimming cut 0 bases from V and 0 bases from J; bases unmatched to any gene: 3. The CDR3 length is 15 residues. The CDR3 protein is CASSVGAGGSYEQYF. CDR3 in DNA: TGTGCCAGCAGCGTAGGGGCAGGGGGCTCCTACGAGCAGTACTTC.

The table lists this clone with a count of one. The V call is TRBV28, the J call TRBJ2-3; the match to TRBD2 covers 8 bases. The V gene's germline CDR1 is MDHEN and CDR2 SYDVKM. The CDR3 is made up of 17 amino acids. The junction had 17 bases not matched to a gene; V was cut back by 7 bases and J by 5 bases. CDR3 amino acids: CASTLPASGSRGDTQYF. Written as DNA, the CDR3 is TGTGCCAGCACCCTTCCGGCGAGCGGGAGTAGGGGAGATACGCAGTATTTT. The full variable domain, rest sourced from reference TRBV28 and TRBJ2-3, is DVKVTQSSRYLVKRTGEKVFLECVQDMDHENMFWYRQDPGLGLRLIYFSYDVKMKEKGDIPEGYSVSREKKERFSLILESASTNQTSMYLCASTLPASGSRGDTQYFGPGTRLTVL.

The rearrangement joins TRBV3-1 (or the pseudogene TRBV3-2) to TRBJ2-3, with D perhaps matching TRBD2 (5 bases). CDR1 LGHDT and CDR2 YNNKEL come from the germline V gene (reference sequence). V was trimmed by 2 bases and J by 3 bases, leaving 15 bases between them. The CDR3 spans 16 residues. CDR3 sequence (DNA): TGTGCCAGCAGCCAACGAGGGTCCGTGGGTACAGATACGCAGTATTTT. Its protein product is CASSQRGSVGTDTQYF.